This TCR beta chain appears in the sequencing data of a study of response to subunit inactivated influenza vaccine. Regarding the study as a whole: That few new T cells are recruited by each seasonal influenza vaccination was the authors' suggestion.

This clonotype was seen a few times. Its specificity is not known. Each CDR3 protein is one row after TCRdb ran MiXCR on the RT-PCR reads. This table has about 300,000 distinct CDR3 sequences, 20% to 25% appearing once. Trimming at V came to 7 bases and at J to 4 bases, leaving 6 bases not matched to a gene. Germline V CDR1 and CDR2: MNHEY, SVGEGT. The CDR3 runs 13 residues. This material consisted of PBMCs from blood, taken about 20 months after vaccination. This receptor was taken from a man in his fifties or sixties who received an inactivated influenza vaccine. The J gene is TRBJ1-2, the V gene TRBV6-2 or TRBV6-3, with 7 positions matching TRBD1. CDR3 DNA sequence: TGTGCCAGCAACGGGGGACAGTCCTATGGCTACACCTTC. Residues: CASNGGQSYGYTF.